The clone carrying this T cell receptor (beta chain) was found a few times. TCRdb re-called the 5' RACE reads through MiXCR, storing one row per CDR3 protein. Of 350,000 to 450,000 distinct CDR3 sequences in the sample, more than 25% were seen once. The V end was cut by 4 bases, the J end by 6 bases, with 15 bases between. CDR1 LGHDT and CDR2 YNNKEL come from the germline V gene (reference sequence). This CDR3 is built from 14 residues. This specimen comes from a study of identical twins' blood T cells. This TCR was recovered from a woman aged 18 to 49 in good health. This rearrangement joins TRBV3-1 to TRBJ1-2; D is uncertain. Specimen: PBMCs. This CDR3 is CASSPPLLENGYTF. In DNA form, the CDR3 reads TGTGCCAGCAGCCCCCCCTTGCTAGAAAATGGCTACACCTTC.